A single sample gave rise to the 29 T cell receptor beta chains below, sequenced in a study of T cells in Graves' hyperthyroidism and ophthalmopathy (dated by TCRdb to about 2019). The library was obtained by multiplex PCR. This sample was sequenced with an Illumina HiSeq 2000. The TCR beta CDR3 regions were amplified from RNA transcripts. The first round of RT-PCR for the TCR CDR3 was performed with the HTBI primer set and the Qiagen OneStep RT-PCR kit. In-frame beta chains were kept once TCRdb had trimmed the public reads at Q25 with fastp and called clones with MiXCR. All rows with the same CDR3 protein become a single entry with the most common DNA and genes. The sample table lists fewer than 110,000 distinct CDR3 sequences, roughly 15% of them with a count of one. In total, the top ten clones hold about 42% of the sample. The sample was blood. These receptor sequences come from a woman aged 45-60 years with Graves' hyperthyroidism.

This clonotype was seen repeatedly, ten times or more. This chain connects TRBV5-5 to TRBJ2-3; 10 positions match TRBD2. This CDR3 spans 17 amino acids. Losses at the gene ends were 1 base for V and 5 bases for J; bases not matched to a gene: 10. Germline lookup yields CDR1 SGHKS and CDR2 YYEKEE (reference sequence). CDR3 sequence reads: CASSLRGPSGRIDTQYF. The CDR3, as DNA: TGTGCCAGCAGCTTGCGGGGCCCTAGCGGGAGAATAGATACGCAGTATTTT.

This clonotype occurred many times. The genes are TRBV29-1 and TRBJ1-3; TRBD1 matches 8 bases. The CDR3 loop spans 13 amino acids. Germline values: CDR1 SQVTM, CDR2 ANQGSEA. J was trimmed by 4 bases and V by 5 bases; bases with no gene match: 4. CDR3 coding DNA: TGCAGCGTTTGGACAGGGACGGGAAACACCATATATTTT. It translates to CSVWTGTGNTIYF.

Written as DNA, the CDR3 is TGTGCCAGCACCAGTCTGCGGCCCGGGGCCCAGTACTTC. Encoded protein: CASTSLRPGAQYF. The J gene is TRBJ2-5, the V gene TRBV5-6; weak D call: TRBD2 (5 bases). V lost 6 bases and J lost 9, with 18 bases in between. The germline V gene encodes CDR1 SGHDT and CDR2 YYEEEE. The length of the CDR3 is 13 residues.

The gene calls are TRBV29-1 and TRBJ1-4; D is possibly TRBD1 (6 bases). V was cut by 3 bases and J by 0 bases, with 11 bases left in between. CDR1 and CDR2 (germline): SQVTM, ANQGSEA. The CDR3 totals 15 residues. CDR3 region: CSVEGGPATNEKLFF. CDR3 DNA: TGCAGCGTTGAGGGGGGGCCGGCAACTAATGAAAAACTGTTTTTT.

The CDR3 DNA sequence: TGTGCCAGCAGCCCCAGGTCTTCCCCTTACAATGAGCAGTTCTTC. Protein sequence: CASSPRSSPYNEQFF. J is TRBJ2-1 and V is TRBV9; D unclear. V gave up 4 bases and J gave up 4 bases, with 15 bases separating them. The CDR3 runs to 15 residues. Germline CDR1 reads SGDLS; CDR2 reads YYNGEE.

This clonotype has a count of ten or more. The chain uses TRBV4-2 and TRBJ1-2; a weak D match, TRBD1 (6 bases). The CDR3 length is 18 residues. Germline V gene lookup returns CDR1 LGHNA and CDR2 YNFKEQ. With 1 base removed from V and 2 bases from J, the gap between germline ends came to 20 bases. The CDR3 DNA is TGTGCCAGCAGCCAAGTGGGCCCACGGACAGCGGGCAACTATGGCTACACCTTC. Translated: CASSQVGPRTAGNYGYTF.

The sample holds many counts of this clonotype. The gene calls are TRBV29-1 and TRBJ2-7, with D unresolved. Between the trimmed V and J ends, which lost 4 bases and 0 bases, there was a span of 13 bases. The CDR3 is 14 amino acids. Germline CDR1 and CDR2: SQVTM and ANQGSEA. CDR3 sequence reads: CSVAMAHSSYEQYF. The CDR3 DNA reads TGCAGCGTTGCAATGGCTCACTCCTCCTACGAGCAGTACTTC.

The CDR3 is CASSPGGASEKLFF. CDR3 in DNA: TGTGCCAGCAGCCCCGGTGGGGCAAGTGAAAAACTGTTTTTT. The chain is built from TRBV7-2 and TRBJ1-4; D is perhaps TRBD1 (5 bases). The CDR3 length is 14 residues. Trimming cost V 5 bases and J 7 bases, with 14 bases left between them. Germline V gives CDR1 SGHTA, CDR2 FQGNSA. Full variable domain (remainder filled in from reference TRBV7-2 and TRBJ1-4): GAGVSQSPSNKVTEKGKDVELRCDPISGHTALYWYRQSLGQGLEFLIYFQGNSAPDKSGLPSDRFSAERTGGSVSTLTIQRTQQEDSAVYLCASSPGGASEKLFFGSGTQLSVL.

This clonotype was observed many times. The chain joins TRBV7-3 to TRBJ2-7; the D call may be TRBD1 or TRBD2 (6 bases each). CDR3 size: 15 residues. CDR1 SGHTA and CDR2 FQGTGA come from the germline V gene. Trimming cost V 2 bases and J 4 bases, with 15 bases left between them. The CDR3 spells CASSLGHGGDYEQYF. The CDR3 DNA sequence: TGTGCCAGCAGCTTAGGTCACGGGGGCGATTACGAGCAGTACTTC.

This clonotype was observed at least ten times. J is TRBJ2-3 and V is TRBV20-1; no clear D gene. Trimming took off 0 bases at V and 7 bases at J, with 5 bases between the two ends. The germline gives CDR1 DFQATT, CDR2 SNEGSKA (reference sequence). The CDR3 covers 11 residues. The CDR3 is CSARDRYTQYF. CDR3 DNA: TGCAGTGCTAGAGACAGATATACGCAGTATTTT.

The table lists this clonotype with many counts. The gene calls are TRBV7-3 and TRBJ2-1; a weak D match, TRBD1 (6 bases). Per the germline V gene, CDR1 is SGHTA and CDR2 is FQGTGA. This CDR3 has 15 amino acids. Trimming stripped 2 bases from V and 4 bases from J, with 12 bases between. DNA of the CDR3: TGTGCCAGCAGCTTATATCAGGGGTTGTACAATGAGCAGTTCTTC. This sequence encodes CASSLYQGLYNEQFF.

This clonotype appeared many times. The rearrangement uses TRBV5-8 and TRBJ1-1; D gene unclear. CDR3 length: 12 amino acids. Germline values: CDR1 SGHTS, CDR2 YDEGEE. Deletions cut 0 bases from V and 5 bases from J, with 5 bases between. CDR3 protein: CASSLDHTEAFF. The CDR3 region has the DNA TGTGCCAGCAGCTTGGATCATACTGAAGCTTTCTTT.

This clonotype showed up many times. The chain uses TRBV20-1 and TRBJ2-1, with a weak D call TRBD2 (6 bases). Germline V CDR1 and CDR2: DFQATT, SNEGSKA (reference sequence). This CDR3 is built from 12 residues. V was pared by 6 bases and J by 9 bases, with 15 bases between. CDR3 protein: CSARPSVGEQFF. The CDR3 nucleotides are TGCAGTGCCCGCCCTAGCGTCGGTGAGCAGTTCTTC.

This clonotype was observed many times. CDR3 in DNA: TGCGCCAGCAGCTCGAACCCAGGGTGGGCAGATACGCAGTATTTT. Amino acid sequence: CASSSNPGWADTQYF. The chain is built from TRBV5-1 and TRBJ2-3; weak D call: TRBD1 (5 bases). V dropped 3 bases and J dropped 4 bases, with 15 bases sitting between them. Germline V gene data show CDR1 as SGHRS and CDR2 as YFSETQ. This CDR3 is built from 15 residues.

This clonotype was counted many times. The chain employs TRBV2 and TRBJ2-7, with a weak D call TRBD1 (5 bases). The germline CDR1 and CDR2 sequences are SNHLY and FYNNEI. The CDR3 extends over 13 amino acids. The germline V and J ends were trimmed by 7 bases and 5 bases, with 15 bases remaining between them. The chain's CDR3 is CASIGASLHEQYF. CDR3 sequence (DNA): TGTGCCAGCATAGGGGCCTCTCTGCACGAGCAGTACTTC. Filled out from reference TRBV2 and TRBJ2-7, the complete variable domain reads EPEVTQTPSHQVTQMGQEVILRCVPISNHLYFYWYRQILGQKVEFLVSFYNNEISEKSEIFDDQFSVERPDGSNFTLKIRSTKLEDSAMYFCASIGASLHEQYFGPGTRLTVT.

This clonotype was observed at least ten times. The V and J genes are TRBV18 and TRBJ2-3; TRBD2 matches at 9 bases. In germline, CDR1 is KGHSH, CDR2 LQKENI. V shed 0 bases and J 6 bases; nucleotides not matched to a gene: 1. CDR3 size: 14 residues. Here the CDR3 reads CASSPPGLADTQYF. CDR3 sequence (DNA): TGTGCCAGCTCACCACCCGGACTAGCGGATACGCAGTATTTT.

This clonotype was observed at least ten times. The genes are TRBV5-1 and TRBJ2-5; no definite D call. The CDR3 covers 10 residues. Deletions cut 7 bases from V and 2 bases from J, with 3 bases between. Per the germline V gene, CDR1 is SGHRS and CDR2 is YFSETQ. CDR3 in amino acids: CASGQETQYF. CDR3 nucleotides: TGCGCCAGCGGTCAAGAGACCCAGTACTTC.

This clonotype was counted ten times or more. The rearrangement links TRBV15 to TRBJ2-3, with 8 bases identical to TRBD2. CDR3 length equals 15 residues. V lost 2 bases to trimming and J lost 2 bases; unmatched junction nucleotides: 3. In germline, CDR1 is LNHNV, CDR2 YYDKDF (reference sequence). Written as DNA, the CDR3 is TGTGCCACCAGCAGACAACTAGCGGTCACAGATACGCAGTATTTT. Its protein product is CATSRQLAVTDTQYF. The full variable domain, its missing parts supplied by reference TRBV15 and TRBJ2-3, is DAMVIQNPRYQVTQFGKPVTLSCSQTLNHNVMYWYQQKSSQAPKLLFHYYDKDFNNEADTPDNFQSRRPNTSFCFLDIRSPGLGDTAMYLCATSRQLAVTDTQYFGPGTRLTVL.

This clonotype was counted at least ten times. This chain connects TRBV2 to TRBJ2-2; 9 nucleotides align to TRBD2. Germline loops: CDR1 SNHLY, CDR2 FYNNEI. The ends lost 6 bases at V and 5 bases at J; junction bases unmatched: 7. The CDR3 runs to 15 residues. The CDR3 bases are TGTGCCAGCAGCTCCGGGACTAGCCGTACCGGGGAGCTGTTTTTT. This encodes CASSSGTSRTGELFF.

The chain couples TRBV11-2 to TRBJ2-3; 14 bases line up with TRBD2. The CDR3 has 15 residues. With 2 bases clipped from V and 11 bases from J, the junction kept 6 bases outside the gene matches. The germline V gene encodes CDR1 SGHAT and CDR2 FQNNGV. The CDR3 spells CASSLPGLAGAMQYF. As DNA, the CDR3 is TGTGCCAGCAGCTTACCGGGACTAGCGGGAGCTATGCAGTATTTT. Full variable domain (rest looked up from reference TRBV11-2 and TRBJ2-3): EAGVAQSPRYKIIEKRQSVAFWCNPISGHATLYWYQQILGQGPKLLIQFQNNGVVDDSQLPKDRFSAERLKGVDSTLKIQPAKLEDSAVYLCASSLPGLAGAMQYFGPGTRLTVL.

Points on this clonotype: A much larger clonotype is one base distant, so this may be a read error. V is TRBV5-5 and J is TRBJ1-5, with D tentatively TRBD1 (5 bases). The V end lost 3 bases, the J end lost 11 bases, and 12 bases lay between the germline ends. Germline V gene data show CDR1 as SGHKS and CDR2 as YYEKEE (reference sequence). This CDR3 has 12 amino acids. The DNA of the CDR3 is TGTGCCAGCAGCTCCGGGGGGAGGGCCCAGCATTTT. It translates to CASSSGGRAQHF.

There are many counts of this clonotype. The V and J genes are TRBV18 and TRBJ2-3; TRBD1 might be the D (6 bases). The CDR3 extends over 14 amino acids. CDR1 is KGHSH and CDR2 is LQKENI in the germline V gene. Trimming pared 2 bases from V and 6 bases from J, leaving 12 bases between. Written as DNA, the CDR3 is TGTGCCAGCTCACCAGGGTATCAGGGGGATACGCAGTATTTT. This sequence encodes CASSPGYQGDTQYF.

Many counts were recorded for this clonotype. The CDR3 here is CASSQKDRVGEQFF. The CDR3 DNA reads TGTGCCAGCAGCCAGAAAGACAGGGTCGGGGAGCAGTTCTTC. This chain links TRBV7-8 with TRBJ2-1; 7 bases are a match to TRBD1. The CDR3 runs to 14 residues. Trimming cost V 5 bases and J 10 bases; bases outside gene matches: 11. Germline CDR1 is SGHVS and CDR2 is FQNEAQ.

This clonotype was recorded many times. This sequence joins TRBV6-1 and TRBJ1-4; maybe TRBD1 (6 bases). The CDR3 has 15 residues. The V end lost 7 bases, the J end lost 6 bases, and 18 bases lay between the germline ends. The germline V gene encodes CDR1 MNHNS and CDR2 SASEGT. CDR3 in amino acids: CASTIGQSRDEKLFF. CDR3 nucleotides: TGTGCCAGCACCATCGGACAGTCCAGGGATGAAAAACTGTTTTTT.

A few counts support this clonotype. The gene calls are TRBV2 and TRBJ2-2; 9 bases match TRBD1. Germline loops: CDR1 SNHLY, CDR2 FYNNEI. The length of the CDR3 is 15 residues. The V segment lost 6 bases and the J segment 5 bases; nucleotides outside the gene matches: 7. The CDR3 DNA is TGTGCCAGCAGAAACGGACAGGGGCCAACCGGGGAGCTGTTTTTT. It yields the protein CASRNGQGPTGELFF.

This clonotype occurred a few times. V and J are TRBV28 and TRBJ1-4; D call uncertain. The CDR3 loop spans 15 amino acids. Trimming pared 6 bases from V and 8 bases from J, leaving 19 bases between. CDR1 MDHEN and CDR2 SYDVKM come from the germline V gene. CDR3 amino acids: CASSPAGIGSEKLFF. In nucleotides, the CDR3 is TGTGCCAGCAGCCCCGCCGGGATTGGAAGCGAAAAACTGTTTTTT.

This clonotype came up many times. The chain links TRBV28 to TRBJ2-3; D possibly matches TRBD1 or TRBD2 (6 bases each). The CDR3 loop spans 14 amino acids. Germline V CDR1 and CDR2: MDHEN, SYDVKM. Trimming removed 2 bases at V and 4 bases at J, with 10 bases between. This CDR3 is CASSLGGTPDTQYF. CDR3 nucleotide sequence: TGTGCCAGCAGTTTAGGAGGGACACCAGATACGCAGTATTTT.

In this sample, this clonotype turned up once. The J gene is TRBJ2-1, the V gene TRBV20-1, with 9 bases aligning to TRBD2. This CDR3 contains 13 residues. J gave up 9 bases and V 6 bases, and 9 bases lay outside the gene matches. Per germline, CDR1 DFQATT and CDR2 SNEGSKA (reference sequence). This CDR3 is CSAGTSITGEQFF. In nucleotides, the CDR3 is TGCAGTGCCGGGACTAGCATCACCGGTGAGCAGTTCTTC.

This clonotype has at least ten counts. The chain employs TRBV6-1 and TRBJ2-7, with TRBD1 matching 8 bases. Germline CDR1 and CDR2: MNHNS and SASEGT. This CDR3 region has 13 residues. Trimming removed 4 bases from V and 5 bases from J; junction bases left unmatched: 4. As DNA, the CDR3 is TGTGCCAGCAGTGCCCACAGGGGGAACGAGCAGTACGTC. This translates into CASSAHRGNEQYV.